This TCR beta chain derives from a study of T cell repertoires in aging, cancer and after chemotherapy (dated by TCRdb to between 2018 and 2020). With respect to the entire study: The donors fell into six age groups ranging from 30 or younger to 70 or older, and each group had at least three individuals. Around 10 million TCR reads were contained in the full dataset. Alongside fewer than 100 healthy donors serving as a reference group, the cohort included some 220 cancer patients, of whom roughly 92 had hematological cancers and fewer than 140 had solid cancers. To look at immunoaging and at how T cells reconstitute after chemotherapy, the study profiled TCR beta repertoires in peripheral blood from both healthy donors and cancer patients. Paired pre- and post-chemotherapy samples in the hematological group came from chronic lymphocytic leukemia patients treated with fludarabine- or bendamustine-based regimens. What the work shows at the level of the full study, not this receptor alone: Hematological cancer patients had lymphoid organ infiltration, which may itself impair thymic emigration or peripheral T cell expansion. In both cancer cohorts, the median generation probability rose over the chemotherapy interval, which suggests that the repertoire was reconstituted through rebound thymic output. It was noted by the authors that conclusions about immunological memory after chemotherapy cannot be drawn from the repertoire data. Untreated patients with hematological or solid cancers showed significantly lower blood TCR diversity and higher clonality than age-matched healthy donors. In healthy donors, the drop in TCR diversity with age came mainly from a loss of richness, whereas in cancer patients a loss of evenness also played a part.

TCR beta rearrangements were amplified from genomic DNA extracted from peripheral blood rather than from sorted cells or RNA. Turning to this clonotype: This clone's antigen is unknown. No per-base quality is available; no much larger clone lies one base away.

Rearranged TRB sequences spanning V, D and J segments were amplified by multiplex touch-down PCR using a mixed TRB-A/B primer pool. Two consecutive PCR reactions with Phusion HS II polymerase added Illumina adapters and sample indices to the amplicons. Amplicons were gel-purified with the NucleoSpin Gel and PCR Clean-up kit, then checked with Qubit and an Agilent 2100 Bioanalyzer. Sequencing of libraries was carried out on an Illumina MiSeq in 600-cycle, single-indexed, paired-end runs. Per the source publication's procedure: TRB sequences were processed with MiXCR versions 2.12 and 3.0.5. Each unique CDR3 nucleotide sequence was counted as one clone, and only productive sequences with at least two reads were retained. Shannon diversity, evenness, clonality (one minus evenness), and alpha-parameterized diversity profiles from alpha 0 to 5 were included as repertoire metrics. Generation probabilities of clones in paired pre- and post-chemotherapy samples were computed with the IGoR algorithm. TCRdb trimmed public reads at Q25 via fastp, called clones via MiXCR and kept in-frame beta chains. Records with the same CDR3 protein are collapsed into one entry carrying the most frequent genes and DNA. Clone size and V and J calls follow TCRdb, not the original study. The sample table records around 6,000 distinct CDR3 sequences; 23% of these occur just once. Jointly, the top ten make up 4% to 4.5% of the sample.

Sequencing used blood. The TCR was taken from a human donor with a blood cancer.

CDR3 region: CASSSPVPNTEAFF. In nucleotide form, the sequence is TGTGCCAGCAGCTCCCCGGTCCCGAACACTGAAGCTTTCTTT. Recombination joined TRBV5-5 with TRBJ1-1, with the D segment identity uncertain. Reading the germline V gene (reference sequence) gives CDR1 SGHKS and CDR2 YYEKEE. At the junction V is shortened by 3 bases and J by 1 base, with 10 bases in between. The CDR3, cysteine through phenylalanine, is 14 amino acids long. Only the CDR3 region is kept as DNA, spanning 42 bases read in frame from base 1.